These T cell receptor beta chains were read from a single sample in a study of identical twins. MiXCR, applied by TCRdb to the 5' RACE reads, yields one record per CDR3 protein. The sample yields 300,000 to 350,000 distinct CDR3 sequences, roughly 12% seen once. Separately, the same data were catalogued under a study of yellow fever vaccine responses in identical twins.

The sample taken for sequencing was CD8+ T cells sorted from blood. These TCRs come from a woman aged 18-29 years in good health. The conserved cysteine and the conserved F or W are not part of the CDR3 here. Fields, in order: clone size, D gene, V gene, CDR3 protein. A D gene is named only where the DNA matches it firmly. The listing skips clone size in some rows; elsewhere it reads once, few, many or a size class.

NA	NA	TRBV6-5	ASSYSRLNEQF
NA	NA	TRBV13	ASSLAAGGEGPQY
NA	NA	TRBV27	ASSLSAVADTQY
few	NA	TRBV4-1	ASSARGNTEAF
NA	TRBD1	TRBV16	ASSPTGGIYEQY
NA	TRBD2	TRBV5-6	ASSSGLAGEEGYNEQF
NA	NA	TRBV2	ASSEYDLGGRSYNEQF
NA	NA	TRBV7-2	ASSPGPDPGTGELF
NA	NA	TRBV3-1	ASSHGTGMKDQPQH
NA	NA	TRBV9	ASSLTSGSSRQETQY
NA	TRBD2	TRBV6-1	ASSGTSGSSYEQY
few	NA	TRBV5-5	ASSSLKERVNTEAF
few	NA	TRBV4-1	ASSPGPGTTYEQY
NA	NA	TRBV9	ASSVVIGGELF
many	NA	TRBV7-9	ASSQGGSGGEQF
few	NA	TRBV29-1	SVGNWGDEQF
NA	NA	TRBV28	ASSLGTFSYNEQF
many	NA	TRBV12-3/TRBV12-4	ASSFVAGELF
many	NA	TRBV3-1	ASSQVVAVTDTQY
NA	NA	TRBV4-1	ASSQGSQREQF
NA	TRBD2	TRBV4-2	ASSPKTSGEIGELF
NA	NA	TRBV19	ASSIRGRTYEQY